This T cell receptor (beta chain) emerged from a study of shared clonotypes between healthy human individuals. Study observations and caveats: Having only a few donors restricted how much genetic and exposure-history diversity was captured.

A remark on this clone: The antigen remains unidentified.

Terminally differentiated effector memory CD45RA+ cells were excluded by CCR7 positive selection of CD45RO-negative cells. Each donor was a Caucasian adult residing in Nashville, Tennessee. In replicate PCRs of sorted subsets, about 190 ng DNA, tens of thousands of T cell genomes, was used. Assay used: immunoSEQ multiplex PCR; TCRdb lists only in-frame clones, some missing. The data show about 2 million clones, with over 85% seen just once and approximately 1.2% held by the top ten. The germline CDR1 and CDR2 sequences are SEHNR and FQNEAQ (reference sequence). The germline V and J ends were trimmed by 11 bases and 6 bases, with 16 bases remaining between them. CDR3 size: 12 residues.

Sequenced material: naive CD8+ T cells sorted from blood. The chain combines TRBV7-9 with TRBJ1-1; weak D call: TRBD1 (6 bases). The TCR sequence derives from a man between 18 and 35 years old in good health. CDR3 coding DNA: TGTGCCGGTGATCGGGAGGGGGCTGAAGCTTTCTTT. Encoded protein: CAGDREGAEAFF.